The 24 T cell receptor beta chains below all came from one sample that was sequenced in a study of cytomegalovirus exposure and HLA in healthy donors. Primers for the PCR totalled 60 Vbeta and 13 Jbeta. Produced via immunoSEQ multiplex PCR; TCRdb's table is partial and in-frame only. The sample lists around 200,000 clones; 80% to 90% were seen once. The sample consisted of PBMCs. Receptors were obtained from a woman in her late teens or twenties in good health and CMV-seronegative.

The genes are TRBV9 and TRBJ2-1; 7 bases are a match to TRBD2. Germline CDR1 and CDR2: SGDLS and YYNGEE. Germline trimming cut 3 bases from V and 0 bases from J; bases unmatched to any gene: 6. This CDR3 is 16 amino acids long. CDR3 coding DNA: TGTGCCAGCAGCGCTTGGCGGGGGAGCTCCTACAATGAGCAGTTCTTC. This encodes CASSAWRGSSYNEQFF.

This chain links TRBV4-3 with TRBJ1-3, with D unresolved. V was trimmed by 4 bases and J by 4 bases, leaving 23 bases between them. The CDR3 runs to 18 residues. CDR1 and CDR2 (germline): LGHNA, YSLEER. This chain's CDR3 is CASSLATPGSVYGNTIYF. In DNA form, the CDR3 reads TGCGCCAGCAGCCTAGCGACCCCTGGATCGGTTTACGGAAACACCATATATTTT.

V and J are TRBV5-4 and TRBJ2-7; D may be TRBD2 (5 bases). V gave up 1 base and J gave up 3 bases, with 14 bases separating them. There are 15 residues in the CDR3. Germline-derived CDR1 and CDR2 are SGHNT and YYREEE (reference sequence). The DNA of the CDR3 is TGTGCCAGCAGCTTGATGGTAGGAGGCTACTACGAGCAGTACTTC. This codes for CASSLMVGGYYEQYF.

The chain couples TRBV4-2 to TRBJ2-1, with TRBD2 matching 8 bases. Germline values: CDR1 LGHNA, CDR2 YNFKEQ. The length of the CDR3 is 16 residues. V gave up 4 bases and J gave up 7 bases; unmatched junction bases: 12. The CDR3 bases are TGTGCCAGCAGCCCCGAATCAGCGGGAGCTTGGAATGAGCAGTTCTTC. Translation gives CASSPESAGAWNEQFF.

The rearrangement links TRBV10-1 to TRBJ2-7; a weak D match, TRBD1 (7 bases). The ends were cut back, 5 bases at V and 7 bases at J, with 21 bases in the middle. The germline gives CDR1 WNHNN, CDR2 SYGVQD (reference sequence). CDR3 size: 15 residues. The CDR3 is CASSKQLQGTGEQYF. CDR3 nucleotide sequence: TGCGCCAGCAGTAAGCAACTACAGGGGACTGGGGAGCAGTACTTC.

V gene TRBV4-3 combines with J gene TRBJ2-1; 15 nucleotides agree with TRBD2. V shed 3 bases, J shed 10 bases, and the junction held 7 bases outside the gene matches. This CDR3 has 16 amino acids. The germline V gene encodes CDR1 LGHNA and CDR2 YSLEER. The CDR3 DNA is TGCGCCAGCAGCCATTTGGGACTAGCGGGAGGAGGGGAGCAGTTCTTC. Translated: CASSHLGLAGGGEQFF.

The table lists this clone with a count of one. J is TRBJ2-3 and V is TRBV2; TRBD2 matches at 8 bases. V dropped 4 bases and J dropped 2; count of bases not matched to a gene: 11. Germline CDR1 is SNHLY and CDR2 is FYNNEI. The CDR3 covers 17 residues. CDR3 sequence reads: CASSGVAGGPNTDTQYF. In DNA form, the CDR3 reads TGTGCCAGCAGTGGGGTGGCGGGAGGCCCAAACACAGATACGCAGTATTTT.

The chain joins TRBV7-9 to TRBJ2-1; TRBD2 aligns across 8 bases. Germline-derived CDR1 and CDR2 are SEHNR and FQNEAQ (reference sequence). The CDR3 length is 15 residues. Trimming at V came to 7 bases and at J to 2 bases, leaving 7 bases not matched to a gene. In nucleotides, the CDR3 is TGTGCCAGCATAAACGGGCGGGGGGCCTACAATGAGCAGTTCTTC. Protein sequence: CASINGRGAYNEQFF. The full variable domain, rest sourced from reference TRBV7-9 and TRBJ2-1, is DTGVSQNPRHKITKRGQNVTFRCDPISEHNRLYWYRQTLGQGPEFLTYFQNEAQLEKSRLLSDRFSAERPKGSFSTLEIQRTEQGDSAMYLCASINGRGAYNEQFFGPGTRLTVL.

Written as DNA, the CDR3 is TGTGCCTCCAGGGCGGGGCATAACTATGGCTACACCTTC. It encodes CASRAGHNYGYTF. The chain employs TRBV5-6 and TRBJ1-2, with D perhaps TRBD1 (5 bases). The length of the CDR3 is 13 residues. CDR1 is SGHDT and CDR2 is YYEEEE in the germline V gene. V was shortened by 10 bases and J by 1 base, with 14 bases between the two germline ends.

The chain recombines TRBV4-3 with TRBJ1-3; TRBD1 might be the D (6 bases). The CDR3 length is 16 residues. Germline lookup yields CDR1 LGHNA and CDR2 YSLEER. V was shortened by 1 base and J by 1 base, with 11 bases between the two germline ends. In DNA form, the CDR3 reads TGCGCCAGCAGCCAAGTGGTCAGGGGATCTGGAAACACCATATATTTT. Its protein product is CASSQVVRGSGNTIYF.

J is TRBJ2-7 and V is TRBV11-2, with 12 bases fitting TRBD2. Germline V gives CDR1 SGHAT, CDR2 FQNNGV. This CDR3 comprises 16 residues. V gave up 5 bases and J gave up 3 bases; unmatched junction bases: 8. CDR3: CASSPRLAGDFYEQYF. In nucleotides, the CDR3 is TGTGCCAGCAGCCCCAGACTAGCGGGAGATTTCTACGAGCAGTACTTC.

The chain combines TRBV2 with TRBJ2-1; D is ambiguous. Deletions cut 0 bases from V and 12 bases from J, with 9 bases between. The CDR3 runs 12 residues. Germline V CDR1 and CDR2: SNHLY, FYNNEI. CDR3 coding DNA: TGTGCCAGCAGTGAAGCGGCGGTATGGCAGTTCTTC. This sequence encodes CASSEAAVWQFF.

The chain combines TRBV13 with TRBJ2-2; the match to TRBD2 covers 10 bases. After removal of 5 bases from V and 6 bases from J, the junction contained 12 bases not matched to a gene. The CDR3 spans 17 residues. Germline V lookup: CDR1 PRHDT, CDR2 FYEKMQ (reference sequence). The CDR3 region has the DNA TGTGCCAGCAGCACACGACTAGCGGGCTTATTGCCCGGGGAGCTGTTTTTT. Encoded protein: CASSTRLAGLLPGELFF. Looking up the rest from reference TRBV13 and TRBJ2-2 gives the full variable domain: AAGVIQSPRHLIKEKRETATLKCYPIPRHDTVYWYQQGPGQDPQFLISFYEKMQSDKGSIPDRFSAQQFSDYHSELNMSSLELGDSALYFCASSTRLAGLLPGELFFGEGSRLTVL.

The V and J genes are TRBV10-2 and TRBJ2-7; weak D call: TRBD1 (6 bases). Germline assignment: CDR1 WSHSY and CDR2 SAAADI. Trimming left V 4 bases short and J 4 bases short, with 11 bases between. There are 13 residues in the CDR3. CDR3 in amino acids: CASSVLQGYEQYF. The DNA for the CDR3 is TGCGCCAGCAGTGTCTTACAGGGATACGAGCAGTACTTC.

This clone was seen more than once but under ten times. Other DNA sequences within the sample encode an identical CDR3. The V gene is TRBV7-9, the J gene TRBJ1-4, with 9 bases that match TRBD1. V was clipped by 4 bases and J by 8 bases; unmatched bases: 5. Germline CDR1 is SEHNR and CDR2 is FQNEAQ (reference sequence). This CDR3 region has 14 residues. CDR3 residues: CASSSDRGGEKLFF. In DNA form, the CDR3 reads TGTGCCAGCAGCTCGGACAGGGGTGGAGAAAAACTGTTTTTT.

This chain joins TRBV5-8 and TRBJ2-3, with D possibly matching TRBD2 (5 bases). Germline V CDR1 and CDR2: SGHTS, YDEGEE. The germline V and J ends were trimmed by 3 bases and 1 base, with 18 bases remaining between them. The CDR3 runs 17 residues. CDR3 protein: CASSSPARGWGTDTQYF. The CDR3 DNA reads TGTGCCAGCAGCTCCCCTGCCCGGGGTTGGGGCACAGATACGCAGTATTTT.

The V gene is TRBV4-3, the J gene TRBJ2-2; maybe TRBD2 (7 bases). The CDR3 runs 17 residues. The germline V gene has CDR1 LGHNA and CDR2 YSLEER. Trimming removed 4 bases at V and 0 bases at J, with 15 bases between. The CDR3 spells CASSPNWGGPNTGELFF. CDR3 nucleotides: TGCGCCAGCAGCCCTAACTGGGGGGGGCCGAACACCGGGGAGCTGTTTTTT.

The chain recombines TRBV19 with TRBJ2-7; D call uncertain. Trimming shortened V by 2 bases and J by 8 bases, and 16 bases separated the two germline ends. CDR1 LNHDA and CDR2 SQIVND come from the germline V gene (reference sequence). The CDR3 contains 14 residues. The CDR3 DNA is TGTGCCAGTAGTATATACAGCTCGAGCCTTCAGCAGTACTTC. Protein: CASSIYSSSLQQYF.

The V and J genes are TRBV27 and TRBJ2-3; 12 nucleotides align to TRBD2. CDR1 is MNHEY and CDR2 is SMNVEV in the germline V gene (reference sequence). The CDR3 contains 15 residues. The V gene end was trimmed by 8 bases and the J gene end by 3 bases; junction bases not matched to a gene: 6. DNA of the CDR3: TGTGCCAGCGGTACCGGACTAGCGGGGACAGATACGCAGTATTTT. Translation: CASGTGLAGTDTQYF.

The rearrangement uses TRBV5-4 and TRBJ2-7; TRBD2 aligns across 9 bases. Germline CDR1 SGHNT, CDR2 YYREEE (reference sequence). CDR3 size: 15 residues. The V segment lost 0 bases and the J segment 3 bases; nucleotides outside the gene matches: 4. The CDR3 sequence is CASSLGAGGFYEQYF. The CDR3 DNA follows: TGTGCCAGCAGCTTGGGCGCGGGGGGGTTCTACGAGCAGTACTTC.

This clone came up once. V and J are TRBV7-2 and TRBJ2-7, with D possibly matching TRBD1 (5 bases). The germline CDR1 and CDR2 sequences are SGHTA and FQGNSA. V dropped 5 bases and J dropped 5 bases, with 16 bases sitting between them. CDR3 length: 14 amino acids. CDR3 nucleotide sequence: TGTGCCAGCAGCCAGGGTCTTTTAATCCACGAGCAGTACTTC. This gives the protein CASSQGLLIHEQYF.

V and J are TRBV6-5 and TRBJ1-2; 9 bases match TRBD1. The ends lost 6 bases at V and 6 bases at J; junction bases unmatched: 5. The CDR3 totals 13 residues. Germline CDR1 and CDR2: MNHEY and SVGAGI. CDR3 nucleotides: TGTGCCAGCAGCTGGGACAGGGTTCATGGCTACACCTTC. It translates to CASSWDRVHGYTF.

The chain uses TRBV29-1 and TRBJ2-3; tentatively, D is TRBD2 (6 bases). CDR1 is SQVTM and CDR2 is ANQGSEA in the germline V gene. This CDR3 has 14 amino acids. Trimming cost V 3 bases and J 0 bases, with 10 bases left between them. In DNA form, the CDR3 reads TGCAGCGTTGACAAGGGGACTAGCACAGATACGCAGTATTTT. It is translated as CSVDKGTSTDTQYF.

This clone was observed a few times. The chain couples TRBV5-4 to TRBJ1-1, with 7 nucleotides matching TRBD1. The CDR3 extends over 15 amino acids. V dropped 4 bases and J dropped 1; count of bases not matched to a gene: 7. Per the germline V gene, CDR1 is SGHNT and CDR2 is YYREEE (reference sequence). CDR3 nucleotide sequence: TGTGCCAGCAGCCGGGGACAGCCTACGAACACTGAAGCTTTCTTT. Its protein is CASSRGQPTNTEAFF.